This is a list of T cell receptor beta chains from one sample in a study of CD8 T cells in Susac syndrome. TCRdb re-called the immunoSEQ multiplex PCR reads through MiXCR, storing one row per CDR3 protein. The sample lists roughly 130,000 distinct CDR3 sequences, nearly 95% occurring once. Sequenced: CD4+ T cells from PBMCs. These receptors were collected from a human donor in good health. Each CDR3 is given with its conserved first and last residue. A D gene is named only where the DNA matches it firmly. Expanded clones get a size class; other rows say once, few or many, or leave the size out.

v_call	d_call	clone_size	j_call	cdr3_length	cdr3_aa	cdr3_nt
TRBV6-6	-	-	TRBJ1-4	14	CASSYGRSNEKLFF	TGTGCCAGCAGTTACGGACGGTCTAATGAAAAACTGTTTTTT
TRBV5-1	TRBD2	-	TRBJ2-7	18	CASSLGPSGIASPYEQYF	TGCGCCAGCAGCTTGGGCCCTAGCGGGATAGCCAGCCCTTACGAGCAGTACTTC
TRBV12-3/TRBV12-4	TRBD2	once	TRBJ2-1	16	CASSYHSGSSYNEQFF	TGTGCCAGCAGTTACCACAGCGGGAGCTCCTACAATGAGCAGTTCTTC
TRBV20-1	TRBD1	-	TRBJ2-4	13	CSAKGTGKNIQYF	TGCAGTGCCAAAGGGACAGGGAAAAACATTCAGTACTTC
TRBV2	TRBD2	-	TRBJ2-2	15	CASERAGVATGELFF	TGTGCCAGCGAGAGAGCGGGAGTTGCCACCGGGGAGCTGTTTTTT
TRBV28	-	-	TRBJ1-2	13	CATRLPSNYGYTF	TGTGCCACCAGGTTGCCGTCTAACTATGGCTACACCTTC
TRBV5-1	-	-	TRBJ1-1	16	CASSLGDPWAETEAFF	TGCGCCAGCAGCTTGGGGGATCCGTGGGCTGAGACTGAAGCTTTCTTT
TRBV29-1	-	-	TRBJ1-2	12	CSVEGGAAGYTF	TGCAGCGTTGAAGGGGGGGCGGCTGGCTACACCTTC
TRBV29-1	-	-	TRBJ1-2	12	CSVDRVNYGYTF	TGCAGCGTTGATAGGGTTAACTATGGCTACACCTTC
TRBV5-1	-	-	TRBJ2-7	16	CASSLTPRASSYEQYF	TGCGCCAGCAGCTTGACACCTCGCGCCAGCTCCTACGAGCAGTACTTC
TRBV20-1	TRBD1	once	TRBJ2-3	14	CSATGQGARDTQYF	TGCAGTGCTACGGGACAGGGGGCAAGAGATACGCAGTATTTT
TRBV28	-	-	TRBJ2-7	14	CASSLGTALLVQYF	TGTGCCAGCAGTCTGGGGACGGCCCTTTTGGTGCAGTACTTC
TRBV5-1	-	-	TRBJ2-1	13	CASSPGMGNEQFF	TGCGCCAGCAGCCCCGGGATGGGTAATGAGCAGTTCTTC
TRBV12-3/TRBV12-4	TRBD2	-	TRBJ2-3	16	CASSFGTSGPTDTQYF	TGTGCCAGCAGTTTTGGGACTAGCGGCCCCACAGATACGCAGTATTTT
TRBV29-1	-	-	TRBJ2-3	12	CSVEGDTRDQYF	TGCAGCGTTGAAGGAGACACTCGGGACCAGTATTTT
TRBV5-6	-	-	TRBJ2-7	12	CASSRGAYEQYF	TGTGCCAGCAGTCGGGGTGCCTACGAGCAGTACTTC
TRBV30	-	-	TRBJ1-3	12	CALGHPGNTIYF	TGTGCCCTCGGACACCCAGGAAACACCATATATTTT
TRBV7-2	TRBD1	-	TRBJ2-6	17	CASSSQTGISGANVLTF	TGTGCCAGCAGCTCGCAGACAGGGATCTCTGGGGCCAACGTCCTGACTTTC
TRBV20-1	-	-	TRBJ2-1	12	CSARRLYNEQFF	TGCAGTGCCAGGCGCCTGTACAATGAGCAGTTCTTC
TRBV6-1	-	-	TRBJ2-1	16	CASSERGLASYNEQFF	TGTGCCAGCAGTGAAAGGGGACTCGCCTCCTACAATGAGCAGTTCTTC
TRBV12-3/TRBV12-4	-	-	TRBJ2-7	14	CAIGETPIPYEQYF	TGTGCCATCGGGGAGACACCTATCCCCTACGAGCAGTACTTC
TRBV18	TRBD1	few	TRBJ2-7	13	CASSEDRAYEQYF	TGTGCCAGCTCAGAGGACAGGGCCTACGAGCAGTACTTC
TRBV2	-	-	TRBJ2-1	14	CANQQRAGHNEQFF	TGTGCCAACCAACAGAGGGCGGGTCACAATGAGCAGTTCTTC
TRBV28	-	-	TRBJ1-2	14	CASSRVGGGHGYTF	TGTGCCAGCAGTCGAGTAGGGGGAGGCCATGGCTACACCTTC
TRBV12-3/TRBV12-4	-	-	TRBJ2-2	14	CASSPDGYTGELFF	TGTGCCAGCAGTCCGGACGGGTACACCGGGGAGCTGTTTTTT
TRBV12-3/TRBV12-4	-	-	TRBJ2-1	14	CASRGRSPYNEQFF	TGTGCCAGCAGGGGACGCTCCCCTTACAATGAGCAGTTCTTC
TRBV19	-	-	TRBJ1-2	14	CASRGSRGNYGYTF	TGTGCCAGTAGGGGCTCCCGAGGGAACTATGGCTACACCTTC
TRBV5-4	TRBD2	-	TRBJ2-7	16	CASSLGLAGGSYEQYF	TGTGCCAGCAGCTTGGGACTAGCGGGAGGCTCCTACGAGCAGTACTTC
TRBV28	-	once	TRBJ1-3	16	CASSLVPGSSGNTIYF	TGTGCCAGCAGTTTAGTGCCAGGGAGCTCTGGAAACACCATATATTTT
TRBV12-3/TRBV12-4	TRBD1	-	TRBJ2-3	14	CASSFGQGRDTQYF	TGTGCCAGCAGTTTCGGACAGGGCAGGGATACGCAGTATTTT
TRBV28	-	-	TRBJ2-7	13	CASSLSGPYEQYF	TGTGCCAGCAGTTTATCCGGACCCTACGAGCAGTACTTC
TRBV6-6	-	-	TRBJ1-1	16	CASSYVRGREGTEAFF	TGTGCCAGCAGTTACGTCCGGGGGCGGGAGGGCACTGAAGCTTTCTTT
TRBV10-3	TRBD2	once	TRBJ2-2	15	CAISGSGRVTGELFF	TGTGCCATCAGTGGTAGCGGGAGGGTCACCGGGGAGCTGTTTTTT
TRBV18	-	-	TRBJ2-7	15	CASSPPVGYNYEQYF	TGTGCCAGCTCACCACCGGTCGGCTACAACTACGAGCAGTACTTC
TRBV5-6	-	-	TRBJ2-7	15	CASSLGAWGRYEQYF	TGTGCCAGCAGCTTGGGGGCGTGGGGCCGGTACGAGCAGTACTTC
TRBV6-4	-	-	TRBJ2-5	13	CASSDGPLGTQYF	TGTGCCAGCAGTGATGGGCCTTTGGGGACCCAGTACTTC
TRBV2	-	-	TRBJ2-5	15	CASSARDRGTETQYF	TGTGCCAGCAGTGCGCGGGATCGGGGCACGGAGACCCAGTACTTC
TRBV28	-	once	TRBJ2-2	15	CASSFRGVNTGELFF	TGTGCCAGCAGTTTCCGAGGGGTAAACACCGGGGAGCTGTTTTTT
TRBV12-3/TRBV12-4	TRBD1	-	TRBJ1-1	17	CASSLAGTGGAAPGAFF	TGTGCCAGCAGCCTTGCCGGGACAGGGGGCGCAGCCCCGGGAGCTTTCTTT
TRBV19	-	once	TRBJ1-3	14	CASSSGSSGNTIYF	TGTGCCAGTAGCTCCGGGTCCTCTGGAAACACCATATATTTT